A selection of T cell receptor beta chains follows, all from one sample in a study of identical twins. TCRdb reprocessed the 5' RACE reads via MiXCR and lists one record per CDR3 protein. The data hold hundreds of thousands of distinct CDR3 sequences, with over 15% observed a single time. The data also belong to a second study, concerning T cells expressing NK-cell markers.

Sequencing input: PBMCs. These receptors were collected from a woman aged 18-29 years in good health. CDR3s include the opening cysteine and the closing phenylalanine or tryptophan. The order of the fields is D gene, J gene, V gene, clone size, CDR3 DNA, CDR3 protein. A D gene is named only where the DNA matches it firmly. Size tells how often a clone was seen (once, few, many) or the class of an expanded clone, and some rows leave it out.

D: TRBD1; J: TRBJ1-2; V: TRBV12-3/TRBV12-4; size: few; DNA: TGTGCCAGCAGTTTCCCGGGACAGGGTTATGGCTACACCTTC; CDR3: CASSFPGQGYGYTF
D: TRBD1; J: TRBJ2-7; V: TRBV6-2/TRBV6-3; size: -; DNA: TGTGCCAGCAGTTACTTTCGGACAGGGGGTGCCTACGAGCAGTACTTC; CDR3: CASSYFRTGGAYEQYF
D: -; J: TRBJ2-7; V: TRBV5-5; size: few; DNA: TGTGCCAGCAGCTGGGGGACTACAGGGGGATCCTACGAGCAGTACTTC; CDR3: CASSWGTTGGSYEQYF
D: TRBD1; J: TRBJ2-7; V: TRBV25-1; size: -; DNA: TGTGCCAGCAGGGGGGCCAGGGGGCTCGACGAGCAGTACTTC; CDR3: CASRGARGLDEQYF
D: -; J: TRBJ1-5; V: TRBV7-8; size: few; DNA: TGTGCCAGCAGCTTAGCGCGATTCCCGAGCAATCAGCCCCAGCATTTT; CDR3: CASSLARFPSNQPQHF
D: TRBD1; J: TRBJ1-2; V: TRBV20-1; size: few; DNA: TGCAGTGCTATCCGACAGGGGGCGACCGGCTATGGCTACACCTTC; CDR3: CSAIRQGATGYGYTF
D: TRBD2; J: TRBJ2-1; V: TRBV11-2; size: many; DNA: TGTGCCAGCAGCTTAGTAGCGGGGGTCTCCTACAATGAGCAGTTCTTC; CDR3: CASSLVAGVSYNEQFF
D: -; J: TRBJ2-3; V: TRBV7-9; size: few; DNA: TGTGCCGGTGGAGATACGCAGTATTTT; CDR3: CAGGDTQYF
D: -; J: TRBJ1-1; V: TRBV20-1; size: -; DNA: TGCAGCGGGAGGAGGGGGAGGAACACTGAAGCTTTCTTT; CDR3: CSGRRGRNTEAFF
D: -; J: TRBJ1-2; V: TRBV12-3/TRBV12-4; size: -; DNA: TGTGCCAGCAGCAAAGACAGTAACTATGGCTACACCTTC; CDR3: CASSKDSNYGYTF
D: -; J: TRBJ2-2; V: TRBV12-3/TRBV12-4; size: -; DNA: TGTGCCAGCAGTTTCGTCGTTTTGGGACGCACCGGGGAGCTGTTTTTT; CDR3: CASSFVVLGRTGELFF
D: TRBD1; J: TRBJ1-6; V: TRBV19; size: -; DNA: TGTGCCAGTAGTATTCGAAGGACAGGGGATGATTCACCCCTCCACTTT; CDR3: CASSIRRTGDDSPLHF
D: TRBD1; J: TRBJ2-7; V: TRBV20-1; size: few; DNA: TGCAGTGCAATCAACGACAGGGTCTACGAGCAGTACTTC; CDR3: CSAINDRVYEQYF
D: -; J: TRBJ2-5; V: TRBV29-1; size: -; DNA: TGCAGCGCCCCCGCTTCGGCGGGAATTCCGGAGACCCAGTACTTC; CDR3: CSAPASAGIPETQYF
D: TRBD1; J: TRBJ1-5; V: TRBV7-9; size: many; DNA: TGTGCCAGCAGCTTAGGGGGACAGAATCAGCCCCAGCATTTT; CDR3: CASSLGGQNQPQHF
D: TRBD2; J: TRBJ2-1; V: TRBV20-1; size: -; DNA: TGCAGTGCTACTTTAGCGGGAGGGAGATGGAATGAGCAGTTCTTC; CDR3: CSATLAGGRWNEQFF
D: -; J: TRBJ2-3; V: TRBV7-2; size: many; DNA: TGTGCCAGCAGCTCCCTCCGGGATACGCAGTATTTT; CDR3: CASSSLRDTQYF
D: -; J: TRBJ1-4; V: TRBV4-2; size: few; DNA: TGTGCCAGCAGCCAAGATCTGAGGGCGACTAATGAAAAACTGTTTTTT; CDR3: CASSQDLRATNEKLFF
D: TRBD2; J: TRBJ2-7; V: TRBV6-5; size: -; DNA: TGTGCCAGCAGTTCTGCGGGAGCGAGCGGCTACGAGCAGTACTTC; CDR3: CASSSAGASGYEQYF
D: TRBD1; J: TRBJ2-4; V: TRBV27; size: -; DNA: TGTGCCAGCAGCGACTCCGGGACAGGGTATGGCATTCAGTACTTC; CDR3: CASSDSGTGYGIQYF
D: -; J: TRBJ2-7; V: TRBV5-1; size: few; DNA: TGCGCCAGCAGCTTGGCCCCACAGGGACCCTACGAGCAGTACTTC; CDR3: CASSLAPQGPYEQYF
D: -; J: TRBJ2-6; V: TRBV7-8; size: -; DNA: TGTGCCAGCAGCTTAGGAGCCCCCGGCAGGATGTCTGGGGCCAACGTCCTGACTTTC; CDR3: CASSLGAPGRMSGANVLTF
D: -; J: TRBJ2-5; V: TRBV6-1; size: -; DNA: TGTGCCAGCAGGAGGGACGGTGCCCAAGAGACCCAGTACTTC; CDR3: CASRRDGAQETQYF
D: TRBD2; J: TRBJ2-7; V: TRBV28; size: few; DNA: TGTGCCAGCCTCAGGGCGGGGGGGAACTACGAGCAGTACTTC; CDR3: CASLRAGGNYEQYF
D: -; J: TRBJ2-2; V: TRBV27; size: -; DNA: TGTGCCAGCAGTTATGACAGGGAGGGCCGGGAGCTGTTTTTT; CDR3: CASSYDREGRELFF
D: -; J: TRBJ2-7; V: TRBV3-1; size: -; DNA: TGTGCCAGCAGCCGGACTCCGGGACCTACCTACGAGCAGTACTTC; CDR3: CASSRTPGPTYEQYF
D: -; J: TRBJ1-1; V: TRBV7-8; size: -; DNA: TGTGCCAGCAGCTTAGTGGGGGATGGGAACACTGAAGCTTTCTTT; CDR3: CASSLVGDGNTEAFF
D: TRBD1; J: TRBJ1-1; V: TRBV3-1; size: -; DNA: TGTGCCAGCAGCCAAGCTGGGACAGGGGGCGTCGACACTGAAGCTTTCTTT; CDR3: CASSQAGTGGVDTEAFF
D: TRBD1; J: TRBJ1-1; V: TRBV20-1; size: -; DNA: TGCAGTGCTAGAACCGACAGGGGTGTTGTTGAAGCTTTCTTT; CDR3: CSARTDRGVVEAFF
D: -; J: TRBJ1-1; V: TRBV11-2; size: -; DNA: TGTGCCAGCAGCCCGCAGCGTTTGAACACTGAAGCTTTCTTT; CDR3: CASSPQRLNTEAFF
D: -; J: TRBJ2-5; V: TRBV6-5; size: -; DNA: TGTGCCAGCAGTCCCAACAGAGAGACCCAGTACTTC; CDR3: CASSPNRETQYF
D: -; J: TRBJ2-7; V: TRBV27; size: few; DNA: TGTGCCAGCAGTTACCAGCGGAGTGCCTACGAGCAGTACTTC; CDR3: CASSYQRSAYEQYF
D: -; J: TRBJ2-3; V: TRBV29-1; size: -; DNA: TGCAGCGTTGTACACCGCACAGATACGCAGTATTTT; CDR3: CSVVHRTDTQYF
D: TRBD2; J: TRBJ2-1; V: TRBV11-2; size: many; DNA: TGTGCCAGCAGCGAGAGACTAGCTAAGTTGGTGGATGAGCAGTTCTTC; CDR3: CASSERLAKLVDEQFF
D: -; J: TRBJ2-5; V: TRBV5-1; size: -; DNA: TGCGCCAGCAGCTTCAGGACAAACCAAGAGACCCAGTGCTTC; CDR3: CASSFRTNQETQCF
D: TRBD2; J: TRBJ2-3; V: TRBV7-9; size: few; DNA: TGTGCCAGCTTCAGGACGGGACTAGGTTTAGATACGCAGTATTTT; CDR3: CASFRTGLGLDTQYF
D: TRBD2; J: TRBJ2-3; V: TRBV5-1; size: -; DNA: TGCGCCAGCAGCCCTAGCTCTGGGGGGGCAGATACGCAGTATTTT; CDR3: CASSPSSGGADTQYF
D: -; J: TRBJ2-5; V: TRBV2; size: few; DNA: TGTGCCAGCAACTGGTCCGGGCAAGAGACCCAGTACTTC; CDR3: CASNWSGQETQYF
D: -; J: TRBJ2-5; V: TRBV7-8; size: few; DNA: TGTGCCAGCAGCTTAATAGTTGCGGGCGAGACCCAGTACTTC; CDR3: CASSLIVAGETQYF